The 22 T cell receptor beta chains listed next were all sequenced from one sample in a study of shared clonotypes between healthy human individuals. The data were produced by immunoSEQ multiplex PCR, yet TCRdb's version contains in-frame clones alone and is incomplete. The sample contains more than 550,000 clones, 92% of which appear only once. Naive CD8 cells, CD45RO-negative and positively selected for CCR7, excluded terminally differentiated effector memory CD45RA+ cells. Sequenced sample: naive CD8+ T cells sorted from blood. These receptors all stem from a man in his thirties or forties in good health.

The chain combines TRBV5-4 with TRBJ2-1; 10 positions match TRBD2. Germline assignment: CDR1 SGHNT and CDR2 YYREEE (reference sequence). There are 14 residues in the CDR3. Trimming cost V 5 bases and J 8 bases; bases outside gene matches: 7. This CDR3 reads CASRFSGRFDEQFF. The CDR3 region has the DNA TGTGCCAGCAGGTTTAGCGGGAGGTTTGATGAGCAGTTCTTC.

The CDR3 nucleotides are TGTGCCAGCAGTTACGGGTCTATGTTCACCGGGGAGCTGTTTTTT. This codes for CASSYGSMFTGELFF. This sequence joins TRBV6-5 and TRBJ2-2; no clear D. V was shortened by 2 bases and J by 4 bases, with 11 bases between the two germline ends. The germline V gene has CDR1 MNHEY and CDR2 SVGAGI. The CDR3 consists of 15 residues.

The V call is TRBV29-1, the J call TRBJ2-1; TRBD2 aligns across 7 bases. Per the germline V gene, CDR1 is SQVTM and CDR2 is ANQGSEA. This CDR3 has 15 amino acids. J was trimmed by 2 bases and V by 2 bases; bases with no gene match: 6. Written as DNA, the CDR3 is TGCAGCGTTGAATGGCTAGCGGAGACCTACAATGAGCAGTTCTTC. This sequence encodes CSVEWLAETYNEQFF.

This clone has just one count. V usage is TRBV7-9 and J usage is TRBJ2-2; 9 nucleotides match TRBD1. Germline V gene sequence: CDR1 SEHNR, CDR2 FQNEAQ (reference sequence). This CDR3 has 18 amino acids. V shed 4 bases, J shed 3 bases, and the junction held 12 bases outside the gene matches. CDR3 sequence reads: CASSSPGGQGYYTGELFF. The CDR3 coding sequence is TGTGCCAGCAGCTCACCGGGGGGACAGGGCTACTACACCGGGGAGCTGTTTTTT.

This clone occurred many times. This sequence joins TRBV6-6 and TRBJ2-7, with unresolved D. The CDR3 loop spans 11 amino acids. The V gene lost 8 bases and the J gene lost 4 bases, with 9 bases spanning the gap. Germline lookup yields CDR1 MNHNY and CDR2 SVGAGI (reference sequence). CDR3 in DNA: TGTGCCAGCGCTAGTCTTTACGAGCAGTACTTC. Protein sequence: CASASLYEQYF.

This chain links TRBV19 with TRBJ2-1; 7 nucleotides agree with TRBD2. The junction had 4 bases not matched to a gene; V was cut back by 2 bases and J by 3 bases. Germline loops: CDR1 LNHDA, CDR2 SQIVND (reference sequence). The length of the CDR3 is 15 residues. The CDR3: CASSITSAHYNEQFF. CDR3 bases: TGTGCCAGTAGTATAACTAGCGCCCACTACAATGAGCAGTTCTTC.

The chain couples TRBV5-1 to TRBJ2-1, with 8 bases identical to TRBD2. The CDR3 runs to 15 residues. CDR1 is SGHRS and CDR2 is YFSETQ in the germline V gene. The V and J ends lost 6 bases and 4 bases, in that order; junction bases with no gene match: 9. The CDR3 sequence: CASKPRGGGYNEQFF. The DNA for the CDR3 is TGCGCCAGCAAACCCCGGGGGGGAGGGTACAATGAGCAGTTCTTC.

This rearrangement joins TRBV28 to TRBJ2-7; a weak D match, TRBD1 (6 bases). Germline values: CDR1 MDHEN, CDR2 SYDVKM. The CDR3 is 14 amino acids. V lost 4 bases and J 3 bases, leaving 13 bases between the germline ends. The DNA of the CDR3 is TGTGCCAGCAGTTCGGACAGCCAACTCTACGAGCAGTACTTC. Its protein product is CASSSDSQLYEQYF.

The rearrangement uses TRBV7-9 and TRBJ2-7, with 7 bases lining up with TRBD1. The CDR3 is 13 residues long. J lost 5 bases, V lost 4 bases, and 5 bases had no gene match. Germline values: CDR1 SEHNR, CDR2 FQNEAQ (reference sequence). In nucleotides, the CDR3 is TGTGCCAGCAGCTCGACAGGGCGCCACGAGCAGTACTTC. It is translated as CASSSTGRHEQYF. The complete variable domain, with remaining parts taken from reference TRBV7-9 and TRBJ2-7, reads DTGVSQNPRHKITKRGQNVTFRCDPISEHNRLYWYRQTLGQGPEFLTYFQNEAQLEKSRLLSDRFSAERPKGSFSTLEIQRTEQGDSAMYLCASSSTGRHEQYFGPGTRLTVT.

CDR3 DNA sequence: TGTGCCAGCAGCTTGCCAAGCGGCCGTAAGGAGACCCAGTACTTC. The encoded protein is CASSLPSGRKETQYF. The chain is built from TRBV5-6 and TRBJ2-5; D possibly corresponds to TRBD2 (5 bases). V dropped 1 base and J dropped 5 bases, with 15 bases sitting between them. CDR1 and CDR2 (germline): SGHDT, YYEEEE. The CDR3 has 15 residues.

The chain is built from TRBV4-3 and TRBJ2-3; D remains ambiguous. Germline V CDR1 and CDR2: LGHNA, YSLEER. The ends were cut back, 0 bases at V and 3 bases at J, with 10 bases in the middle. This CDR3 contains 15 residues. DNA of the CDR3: TGCGCCAGCAGCCAAGATCTCGCTATTACAGATACGCAGTATTTT. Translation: CASSQDLAITDTQYF.

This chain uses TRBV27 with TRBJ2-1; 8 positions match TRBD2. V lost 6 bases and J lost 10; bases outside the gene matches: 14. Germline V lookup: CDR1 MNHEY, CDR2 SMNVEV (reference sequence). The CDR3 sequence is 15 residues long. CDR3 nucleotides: TGTGCCAGCAGCGTTCGTCGGGAGGGTTGGGGCGAGCAGTTCTTC. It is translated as CASSVRREGWGEQFF.

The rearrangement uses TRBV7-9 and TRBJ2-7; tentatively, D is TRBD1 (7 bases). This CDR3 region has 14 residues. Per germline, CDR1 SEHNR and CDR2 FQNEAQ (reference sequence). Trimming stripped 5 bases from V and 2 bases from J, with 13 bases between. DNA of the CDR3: TGTGCCAGCAGCCACGCGGGACAGCCCTACGAGCAGTACTTC. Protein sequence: CASSHAGQPYEQYF.

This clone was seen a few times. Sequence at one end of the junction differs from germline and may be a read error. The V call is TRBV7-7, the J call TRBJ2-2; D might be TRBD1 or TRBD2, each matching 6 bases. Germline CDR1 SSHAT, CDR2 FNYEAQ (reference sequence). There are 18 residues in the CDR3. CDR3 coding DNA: TGTGCTAGCAGCTTAGAAGGGGGGTCTAACTGGAACACCGGGGAGCTGTTTTTT. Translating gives CASSLEGGSNWNTGELFF.

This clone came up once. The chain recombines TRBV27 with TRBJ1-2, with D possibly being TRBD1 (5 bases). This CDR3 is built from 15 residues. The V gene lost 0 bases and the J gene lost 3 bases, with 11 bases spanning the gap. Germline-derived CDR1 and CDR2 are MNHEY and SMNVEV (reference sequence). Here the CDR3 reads CASSLSKGLHYGYTF. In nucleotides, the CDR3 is TGTGCCAGCAGTTTATCGAAGGGGTTGCACTATGGCTACACCTTC.

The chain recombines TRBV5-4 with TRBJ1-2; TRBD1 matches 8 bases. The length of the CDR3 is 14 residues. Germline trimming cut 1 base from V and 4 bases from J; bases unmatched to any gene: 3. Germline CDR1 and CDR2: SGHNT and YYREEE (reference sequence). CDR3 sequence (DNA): TGTGCCAGCAGCTTGCAGGGGGCGGGCTATGGCTACACCTTC. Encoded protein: CASSLQGAGYGYTF.

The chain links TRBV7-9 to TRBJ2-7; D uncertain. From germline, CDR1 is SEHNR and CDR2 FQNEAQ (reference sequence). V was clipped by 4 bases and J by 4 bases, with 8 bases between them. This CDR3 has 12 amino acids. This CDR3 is CASSYPSYEQYF. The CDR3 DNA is TGTGCCAGCAGCTACCCATCGTACGAGCAGTACTTC.

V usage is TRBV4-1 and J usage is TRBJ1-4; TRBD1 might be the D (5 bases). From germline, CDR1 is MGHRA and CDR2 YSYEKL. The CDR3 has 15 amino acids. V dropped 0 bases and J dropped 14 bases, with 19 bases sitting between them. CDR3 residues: CASSQDQGWRGSLFF. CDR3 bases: TGCGCCAGCAGCCAAGATCAGGGTTGGAGGGGCAGTCTGTTTTTT.

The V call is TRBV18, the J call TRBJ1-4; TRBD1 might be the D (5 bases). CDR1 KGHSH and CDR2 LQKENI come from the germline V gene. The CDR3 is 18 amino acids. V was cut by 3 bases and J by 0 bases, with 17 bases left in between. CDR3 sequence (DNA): TGTGCCAGCTCACCCGCCGGACAAATATCGCCAACTAATGAAAAACTGTTTTTT. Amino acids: CASSPAGQISPTNEKLFF.

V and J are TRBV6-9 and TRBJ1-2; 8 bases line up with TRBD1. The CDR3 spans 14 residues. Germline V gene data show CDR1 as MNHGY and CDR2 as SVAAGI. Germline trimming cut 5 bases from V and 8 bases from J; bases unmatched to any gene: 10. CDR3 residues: CASSPQGGREGYTF. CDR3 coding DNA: TGTGCCAGCAGTCCACAGGGGGGCCGAGAAGGCTACACCTTC.

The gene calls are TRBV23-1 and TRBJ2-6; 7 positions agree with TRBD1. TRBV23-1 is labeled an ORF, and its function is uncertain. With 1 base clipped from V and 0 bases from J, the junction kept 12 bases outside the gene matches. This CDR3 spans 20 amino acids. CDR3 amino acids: CASSQFFPGTANSGANVLTF. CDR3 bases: TGCGCCAGCAGTCAATTTTTCCCCGGGACAGCGAACTCTGGGGCCAACGTCCTGACTTTC.

CDR3 DNA: TGTGCCAGCAGCTTAGGGCAGGGGGGGCAGTTCTTC. Residues: CASSLGQGGQFF. V is TRBV13 and J is TRBJ2-1, with D tentatively TRBD1 (7 bases). V lost 0 bases to trimming and J lost 12 bases, with 9 bases between them. From germline, CDR1 is PRHDT and CDR2 FYEKMQ (reference sequence). The CDR3 sequence is 12 residues long.